Following are 32 T cell receptor beta chains from one sample sequenced in a study of T cell responses to AZD1222 COVID-19 vaccine. TCRdb's table, derived via immunoSEQ multiplex PCR, lists solely in-frame clones and lacks some. The sample holds about 86,000 clones, about 90% seen once. The sample consisted of peripheral blood, taken 28 days after the second AZD1222 dose. These receptors all come from an adult who received the AZD1222 COVID-19 vaccine.

This clone was picked up one time. V gene TRBV5-4 combines with J gene TRBJ2-3; 12 bases are a match to TRBD2. This CDR3 is 17 amino acids long. Germline CDR1 reads SGHNT; CDR2 reads YYREEE (reference sequence). V lost 4 bases to trimming and J lost 4 bases; unmatched junction nucleotides: 10. The CDR3 sequence is CASSPGRGLAGADTQYF. The DNA of the CDR3 is TGTGCCAGCAGCCCTGGCAGGGGACTAGCGGGTGCAGATACGCAGTATTTT.

The chain carries TRBV7-9 and TRBJ1-1; TRBD1 is a possible D gene (6 bases). The germline CDR1 and CDR2 sequences are SEHNR and FQNEAQ (reference sequence). Trimming stripped 5 bases from V and 11 bases from J, with 15 bases between. CDR3 length: 12 residues. The CDR3 bases are TGTGCCAGCAGCACTACAGGGAATACGGCTTTCTTT. It translates to CASSTTGNTAFF.

This chain uses TRBV6-5 with TRBJ1-2, with 9 bases identical to TRBD1. This CDR3 is 13 amino acids long. With V trimmed by 10 bases and J by 10 bases, 13 bases remained unmatched. Germline CDR1 reads MNHEY; CDR2 reads SVGAGI. Written as DNA, the CDR3 is TGTGCCACCGCTCCGGGACAGGGAGCCTCCTACACCTTC. Encoded protein: CATAPGQGASYTF.

This clone was seen just once. V is TRBV11-2 and J is TRBJ2-5; D call uncertain. CDR3 size: 15 residues. Trimming shortened V by 3 bases and J by 0 bases, and 11 bases separated the two germline ends. The germline gives CDR1 SGHAT, CDR2 FQNNGV. CDR3 region: CASSFGRANQETQYF. In nucleotides, the CDR3 is TGTGCCAGCAGCTTTGGCCGGGCTAACCAAGAGACCCAGTACTTC.

The chain links TRBV28 to TRBJ1-4; D uncertain. Germline values: CDR1 MDHEN, CDR2 SYDVKM. Trimming removed 7 bases at V and 6 bases at J, with 15 bases between. The CDR3 has 14 residues. Here the CDR3 DNA reads TGTGCCAGCACACCATCCGGGCCCTATGAAAAACTGTTTTTT. Translated: CASTPSGPYEKLFF.

J is TRBJ2-1 and V is TRBV6-2 or TRBV6-3; the match to TRBD2 covers 12 bases. The J segment lost 4 bases and the V segment lost 6 bases, leaving 4 bases of the junction unmatched. Germline V gene sequence: CDR1 MNHEY, CDR2 SVGEGT. This CDR3 has 15 amino acids. CDR3 nucleotide sequence: TGTGCCAGCAGACCTCTAGCGGGAGGGTACAATGAGCAGTTCTTC. This codes for CASRPLAGGYNEQFF.

The rearrangement uses TRBV2 and TRBJ1-2; 7 bases are a match to TRBD1. Per germline, CDR1 SNHLY and CDR2 FYNNEI. V shed 6 bases and J 5 bases; nucleotides not matched to a gene: 12. This CDR3 spans 15 amino acids. The CDR3 sequence: CASRPRGQVGYGYTF. In nucleotides, the CDR3 is TGTGCCAGCAGGCCAAGAGGACAGGTCGGGTATGGCTACACCTTC.

The chain carries TRBV7-8 and TRBJ1-5; D is ambiguous. Deletions cut 5 bases from V and 0 bases from J, with 14 bases between. The germline gives CDR1 SGHVS, CDR2 FQNEAQ. The CDR3 extends over 16 amino acids. Here the CDR3 DNA reads TGTGCCAGCAGCACTGGGATTGCATATAGCAATCAGCCCCAGCATTTT. Translating gives CASSTGIAYSNQPQHF.

The J gene is TRBJ2-6, the V gene TRBV27, with D perhaps assigned TRBD1 or TRBD2 (5 bases each). The V and J ends lost 5 bases and 0 bases respectively, with 14 bases between them. The CDR3 is 17 amino acids. Germline CDR1 reads MNHEY; CDR2 reads SMNVEV (reference sequence). CDR3 sequence: CASSPPVGRSGANVLTF. CDR3 sequence (DNA): TGTGCCAGCAGTCCCCCGGTGGGACGCTCTGGGGCCAACGTCCTGACTTTC.

The V gene is TRBV27, the J gene TRBJ1-4; D gene ambiguous. Trimming removed 8 bases from V and 5 bases from J, with 12 bases in between. This CDR3 has 13 amino acids. Germline V gene sequence: CDR1 MNHEY, CDR2 SMNVEV (reference sequence). CDR3 amino acids: CASAQSRNEKLFF. The CDR3 DNA reads TGTGCCAGCGCACAGAGCCGGAATGAAAAACTGTTTTTT. The full variable domain, completed using reference TRBV27 and TRBJ1-4, is EAQVTQNPRYLITVTGKKLTVTCSQNMNHEYMSWYRQDPGLGLRQIYYSMNVEVTDKGDVPEGYKVSRKEKRNFPLILESPSPNQTSLYFCASAQSRNEKLFFGSGTQLSVL.

This chain links TRBV14 with TRBJ1-1, with unresolved D. The CDR3 is 15 amino acids. V gave up 4 bases and J gave up 1 base, with 13 bases separating them. Germline V gives CDR1 SGHDN, CDR2 FVKESK. The CDR3 DNA reads as TGTGCCAGCAGCCCGATTAGGACGGCGAACACTGAAGCTTTCTTT. Translation gives CASSPIRTANTEAFF.

The chain carries TRBV2 and TRBJ1-1; TRBD1 matches 8 bases. Germline V gene sequence: CDR1 SNHLY, CDR2 FYNNEI. The trim removed 5 bases at V and 5 bases at J, leaving 7 bases unmatched. This CDR3 is 14 amino acids long. This chain's CDR3 is CASSSGGSGTEAFF. Here the CDR3 DNA reads TGTGCCAGCAGTTCAGGGGGCTCGGGAACTGAAGCTTTCTTT.

This chain connects TRBV28 to TRBJ1-5; D not certain. CDR1 and CDR2 from the germline V gene are MDHEN and SYDVKM. V was cut by 0 bases and J by 4 bases, with 10 bases left in between. The CDR3 is made up of 15 amino acids. Here the CDR3 DNA reads TGTGCCAGCAGTTTATGGGCGGGGTCAAATCAGCCCCAGCATTTT. This encodes CASSLWAGSNQPQHF.

The chain uses TRBV29-1 and TRBJ1-2; 7 bases match TRBD1. Germline V gene sequence: CDR1 SQVTM, CDR2 ANQGSEA. V was clipped by 3 bases and J by 2 bases; unmatched bases: 0. This CDR3 comprises 12 residues. CDR3 loop: CSVETGNYGYTF. The CDR3 coding sequence is TGCAGCGTTGAGACAGGGAACTATGGCTACACCTTC.

The chain employs TRBV5-1 and TRBJ1-1, with D perhaps matching TRBD1 (6 bases). This CDR3 contains 15 residues. V lost 4 bases and J lost 0, with 13 bases in between. Per the germline V gene, CDR1 is SGHRS and CDR2 is YFSETQ. CDR3 amino acids: CASSQRGAMNTEAFF. Written as DNA, the CDR3 is TGCGCCAGCAGCCAGCGGGGGGCAATGAACACTGAAGCTTTCTTT.

A single count supports this clone. The chain links TRBV7-2 to TRBJ2-1; 8 nucleotides align to TRBD2. The germline gives CDR1 SGHTA, CDR2 FQGNSA. With 5 bases clipped from V and 8 bases from J, the junction kept 8 bases outside the gene matches. The CDR3 runs to 14 residues. In DNA, the CDR3 is TGTGCCAGCAGCGGACTAGCAAGTCTCTATGAGCAGTTCTTC. Protein sequence: CASSGLASLYEQFF.

This clone was observed a handful of times. The chain uses TRBV3-1 (or the pseudogene TRBV3-2) and TRBJ1-5; weak D call: TRBD1 (5 bases). The germline V and J ends were trimmed by 1 base and 3 bases, with 19 bases remaining between them. CDR3 size: 18 residues. Germline-derived CDR1 and CDR2 are LGHDT and YNNKEL (reference sequence). This CDR3 is CASSQGPGGFGANQPQHF. The CDR3, as DNA: TGTGCCAGCAGCCAAGGCCCGGGTGGTTTTGGGGCCAATCAGCCCCAGCATTTT.

Only a few counts were recorded for this clone. CDR3 nucleotide sequence: TGTGCCAGCAGTGGAGGGACAGGAGACGAGCAGTACTTC. Protein: CASSGGTGDEQYF. The chain employs TRBV2 and TRBJ2-7, with 8 bases lining up with TRBD1. Unmatched junction bases numbered 4, after V lost 4 bases and J lost 5 bases. Looked up from germline, CDR1 is SNHLY and CDR2 is FYNNEI. The CDR3 loop spans 13 amino acids.

The CDR3 region is CATADRRNTGELFF. In DNA form, the CDR3 reads TGCGCCACCGCCGACAGACGAAACACCGGGGAGCTGTTTTTT. This chain links TRBV5-1 with TRBJ2-2; D possibly corresponds to TRBD1 (5 bases). Trimming cost V 9 bases and J 2 bases, with 14 bases left between them. Germline V gives CDR1 SGHRS, CDR2 YFSETQ. There are 14 residues in the CDR3. The full variable domain, in which reference TRBV5-1 and TRBJ2-2 provide the parts outside the CDR3, is KAGVTQTPRYLIKTRGQQVTLSCSPISGHRSVSWYQQTPGQGLQFLFEYFSETQRNKGNFPGRFSGRQFSNSRSEMNVSTLELGDSALYLCATADRRNTGELFFGEGSRLTVL.

The chain uses TRBV19 and TRBJ1-2, with D perhaps matching TRBD1 (6 bases). From germline, CDR1 is LNHDA and CDR2 SQIVND (reference sequence). This CDR3 comprises 12 residues. V gave up 8 bases and J gave up 1 base, with 8 bases separating them. DNA for the CDR3: TGTGCCAGTCGGACAGTTAACTATGGCTACACCTTC. Translated: CASRTVNYGYTF.

The chain combines TRBV27 with TRBJ2-7, with 11 bases lining up with TRBD1. Germline CDR1 reads MNHEY; CDR2 reads SMNVEV (reference sequence). V gave up 5 bases and J gave up 2 bases; unmatched junction bases: 5. The length of the CDR3 is 15 residues. The CDR3 here is CASSGPGQGAYEQYF. The CDR3 DNA reads TGTGCCAGCAGTGGACCGGGACAGGGGGCCTACGAGCAGTACTTC.

The chain employs TRBV4-3 and TRBJ2-7; D perhaps matches TRBD1 (6 bases). The CDR3 sequence is 15 residues long. V shed 1 base and J shed 2 bases, with 12 bases lying between them. Germline loops: CDR1 LGHNA, CDR2 YSLEER. The CDR3 region has the DNA TGCGCCAGCAGCCAAGTATCAGGGGCCGCCTACGAGCAGTACTTC. Its translation is CASSQVSGAAYEQYF.

The chain uses TRBV19 and TRBJ2-7; a possible D gene is TRBD2 (6 bases). Looked up from germline, CDR1 is LNHDA and CDR2 is SQIVND (reference sequence). Trimming left V 4 bases short and J 3 bases short, with 10 bases between. There are 13 residues in the CDR3. For the CDR3, the DNA is TGTGCCAGTAGTAGCGGGGAAGACTACGAGCAGTACTTC. Protein sequence: CASSSGEDYEQYF.

This chain uses TRBV5-1 with TRBJ2-5, with unresolved D. This CDR3 spans 14 amino acids. The V end was cut by 4 bases, the J end by 4 bases, with 14 bases between. Germline V gives CDR1 SGHRS, CDR2 YFSETQ. The CDR3 reads CASSRVVGGETQYF. The CDR3 nucleotides are TGCGCCAGCAGCCGGGTTGTGGGTGGAGAGACCCAGTACTTC.

J is TRBJ2-7 and V is TRBV27; 7 bases agree with TRBD1. Germline V lookup: CDR1 MNHEY, CDR2 SMNVEV (reference sequence). The CDR3 covers 13 residues. With 3 bases clipped from V and 2 bases from J, the junction kept 1 base outside the gene matches. CDR3 region: CASSFGQAYEQYF. CDR3 DNA sequence: TGTGCCAGCAGTTTCGGACAGGCCTACGAGCAGTACTTC.

V is TRBV20-1 and J is TRBJ2-1, with no clear D. The ends were cut back, 0 bases at V and 9 bases at J, with 6 bases in the middle. Germline CDR1 DFQATT, CDR2 SNEGSKA (reference sequence). This CDR3 is 11 amino acids long. The CDR3 bases are TGCAGTGCTAGAGAGAACATTGAGCAGTTCTTC. Translation: CSARENIEQFF.

This sequence joins TRBV11-3 and TRBJ1-4, with D uncertain. Germline V gene sequence: CDR1 SGHNT, CDR2 YENEEA. The CDR3 is 16 amino acids. V lost 4 bases and J 8 bases, leaving 20 bases between the germline ends. This CDR3 is CASSSILGAIREKLFF. The CDR3 region has the DNA TGTGCCAGCAGCTCTATATTGGGTGCAATAAGGGAAAAACTGTTTTTT.

The V gene is TRBV7-8, the J gene TRBJ2-7, with D tentatively TRBD2 (6 bases). The germline V gene has CDR1 SGHVS and CDR2 FQNEAQ. The CDR3 runs to 17 residues. With 1 base removed from V and 2 bases from J, the gap between germline ends came to 18 bases. The CDR3, as DNA: TGTGCCAGCAGCTTAGAAGTCGGAGCTAGCGCGACCTACGAGCAGTACTTC. This sequence encodes CASSLEVGASATYEQYF.

The chain has TRBV6-1 and TRBJ1-1, with D possibly being TRBD1 (5 bases). CDR3 size: 14 residues. V was clipped by 0 bases and J by 11 bases, with 16 bases between them. Germline-derived CDR1 and CDR2 are MNHNS and SASEGT. The CDR3 DNA sequence: TGTGCCAGCAGTGAAGCAAGACAGATGTCGGAGGCTTTCTTT. Protein sequence: CASSEARQMSEAFF.

This rearrangement joins TRBV7-3 to TRBJ2-4, with 8 bases identical to TRBD1. CDR1 and CDR2 (germline): SGHTA, FQGTGA. This CDR3 region has 15 residues. Unmatched junction bases numbered 6, after V lost 5 bases and J lost 3 bases. The CDR3 loop is CASSTSGTGKNIQYF. The CDR3 region has the DNA TGTGCCAGCAGCACTTCCGGGACAGGCAAAAACATTCAGTACTTC. The complete variable domain, with remaining parts taken from reference TRBV7-3 and TRBJ2-4, reads GAGVSQTPSNKVTEKGKYVELRCDPISGHTALYWYRQSLGQGPEFLIYFQGTGAADDSGLPNDRFFAVRPEGSVSTLKIQRTERGDSAVYLCASSTSGTGKNIQYFGAGTRLSVL.

Remarks on this clone: Other DNA sequences of this sample code for an identical CDR3. The rearrangement links TRBV28 to TRBJ2-1, with 9 bases aligning to TRBD2. Per germline, CDR1 MDHEN and CDR2 SYDVKM. The CDR3 has 16 amino acids. The junction had 6 bases not matched to a gene; V was cut back by 6 bases and J by 0 bases. The chain's CDR3 is CASSPLSGSSYNEQFF. The CDR3 DNA reads TGTGCCAGCAGCCCTCTTAGCGGGAGCTCCTACAATGAGCAGTTCTTC.

This sequence joins TRBV18 and TRBJ1-2, with D possibly being TRBD1 (5 bases). CDR3 length equals 16 residues. V lost 3 bases and J lost 1, with 15 bases in between. The germline gives CDR1 KGHSH, CDR2 LQKENI. For the CDR3, the DNA is TGTGCCAGCTCACCCGGGACGGACATGATTAACTATGGCTACACCTTC. Translating it yields CASSPGTDMINYGYTF.